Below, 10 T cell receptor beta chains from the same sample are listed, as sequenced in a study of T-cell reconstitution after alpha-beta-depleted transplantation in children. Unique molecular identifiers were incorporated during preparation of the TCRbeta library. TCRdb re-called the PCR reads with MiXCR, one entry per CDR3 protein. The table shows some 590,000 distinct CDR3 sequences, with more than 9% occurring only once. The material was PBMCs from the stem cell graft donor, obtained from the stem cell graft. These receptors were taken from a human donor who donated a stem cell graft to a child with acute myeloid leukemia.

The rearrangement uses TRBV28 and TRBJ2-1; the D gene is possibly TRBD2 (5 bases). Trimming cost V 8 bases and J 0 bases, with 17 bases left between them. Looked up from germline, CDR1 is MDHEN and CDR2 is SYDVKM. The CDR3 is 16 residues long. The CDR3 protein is CASGETGLSSYNEQFF. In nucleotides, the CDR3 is TGTGCCAGCGGGGAAACGGGATTAAGCTCCTACAATGAGCAGTTCTTC.

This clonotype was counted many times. The CDR3 DNA sequence: TGTGCCAGCAGTTTAAGAGAGGGGGGCTACGAGCAGTACTTC. Translation: CASSLREGGYEQYF. V is TRBV27 and J is TRBJ2-7, with D perhaps being TRBD1 or TRBD2 (6 bases each). This CDR3 region has 14 residues. V shed 2 bases and J shed 3 bases, with 11 bases lying between them. The germline V gene encodes CDR1 MNHEY and CDR2 SMNVEV (reference sequence).

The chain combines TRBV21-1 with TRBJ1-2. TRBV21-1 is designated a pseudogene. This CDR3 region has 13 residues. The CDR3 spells CASSKDLAYGYTF. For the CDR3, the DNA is TGTGCCAGCAGCAAAGACCTCGCCTATGGCTACACCTTC.

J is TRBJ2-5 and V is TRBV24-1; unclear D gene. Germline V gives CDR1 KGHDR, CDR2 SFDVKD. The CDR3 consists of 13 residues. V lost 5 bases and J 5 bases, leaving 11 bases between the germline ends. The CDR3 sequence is CATSAYSGETQYF. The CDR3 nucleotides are TGTGCCACCAGTGCGTACAGTGGGGAGACCCAGTACTTC.

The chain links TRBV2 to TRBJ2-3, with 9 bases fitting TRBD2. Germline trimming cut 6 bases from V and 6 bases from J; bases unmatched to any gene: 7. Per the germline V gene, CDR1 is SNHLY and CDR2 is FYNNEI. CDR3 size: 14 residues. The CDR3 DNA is TGTGCCAGCAGGACTAGCGGCCTCGGGGATACGCAGTATTTT. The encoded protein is CASRTSGLGDTQYF.

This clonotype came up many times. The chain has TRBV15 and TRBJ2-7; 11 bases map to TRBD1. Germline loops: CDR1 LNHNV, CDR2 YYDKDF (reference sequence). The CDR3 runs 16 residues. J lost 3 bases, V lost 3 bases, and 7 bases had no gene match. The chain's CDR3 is CATSSWTGGPSYEQYF. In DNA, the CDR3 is TGTGCCACCAGCAGCTGGACAGGGGGCCCCAGCTACGAGCAGTACTTC.

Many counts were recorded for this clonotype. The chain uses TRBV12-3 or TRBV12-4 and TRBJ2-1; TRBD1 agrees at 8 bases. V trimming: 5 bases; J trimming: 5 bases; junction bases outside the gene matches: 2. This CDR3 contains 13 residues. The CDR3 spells CASSPTGDNEQFF. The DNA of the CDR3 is TGTGCCAGCAGTCCGACAGGGGACAATGAGCAGTTCTTC.

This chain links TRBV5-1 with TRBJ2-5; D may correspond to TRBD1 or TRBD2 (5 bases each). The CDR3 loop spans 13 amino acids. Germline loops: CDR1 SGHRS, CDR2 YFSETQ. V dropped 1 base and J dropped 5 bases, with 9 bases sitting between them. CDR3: CASSLQGPETQYF. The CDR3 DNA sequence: TGCGCCAGCAGCTTGCAGGGACCGGAGACCCAGTACTTC.

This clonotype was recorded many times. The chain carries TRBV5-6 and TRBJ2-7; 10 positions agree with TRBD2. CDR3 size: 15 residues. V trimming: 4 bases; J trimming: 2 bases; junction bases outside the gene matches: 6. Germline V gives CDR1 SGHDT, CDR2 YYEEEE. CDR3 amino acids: CASSPSGRVTYEQYF. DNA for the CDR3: TGTGCCAGCAGCCCAAGCGGGAGGGTAACCTACGAGCAGTACTTC.

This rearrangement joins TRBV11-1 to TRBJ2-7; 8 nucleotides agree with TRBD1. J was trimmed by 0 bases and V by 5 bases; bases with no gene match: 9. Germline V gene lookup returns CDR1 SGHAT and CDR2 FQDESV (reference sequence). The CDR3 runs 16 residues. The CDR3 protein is CASSRRGTGLSYEQYF. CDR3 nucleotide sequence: TGTGCCAGCAGCCGTAGAGGGACAGGCCTCTCCTACGAGCAGTACTTC.